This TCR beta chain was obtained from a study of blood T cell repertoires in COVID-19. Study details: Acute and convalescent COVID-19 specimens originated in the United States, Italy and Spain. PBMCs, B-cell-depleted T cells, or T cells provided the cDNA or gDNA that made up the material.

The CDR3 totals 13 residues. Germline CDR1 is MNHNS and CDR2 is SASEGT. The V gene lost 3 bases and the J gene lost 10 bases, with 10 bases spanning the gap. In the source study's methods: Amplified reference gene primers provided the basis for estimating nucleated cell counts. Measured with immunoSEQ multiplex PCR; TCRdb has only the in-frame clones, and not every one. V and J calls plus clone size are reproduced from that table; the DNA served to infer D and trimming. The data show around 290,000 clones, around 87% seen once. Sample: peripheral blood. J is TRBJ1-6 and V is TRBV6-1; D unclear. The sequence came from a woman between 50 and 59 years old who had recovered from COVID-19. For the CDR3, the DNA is TGTGCCAGCAGTGACCAGGTAGTCTCACCCCTCCACTTT. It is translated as CASSDQVVSPLHF.